The 28 T cell receptor beta chains below all came from one sample that was sequenced in a study of T cells expressing NK-cell markers. No DNA is given; TCRdb re-called the 5' RACE reads and lists each CDR3 protein once. The data include 550,000 or so distinct CDR3 sequences; the top ten clones carry 3% to 4.5%. Sequenced sample: blood T cells: a sorted CD56 or NKG2C T cell subset, CD4+ or CD8+ T cells, or bulk PBMC T cells (not recorded which). All receptors come from a man aged 18 to 29 in good health.

J is TRBJ1-1 and V is TRBV29-1; TCRdb selects TRBD1, and the lack of DNA leaves this call unchecked. Germline V gene lookup returns CDR1 SQVTM and CDR2 ANQGSEA. The CDR3 length is 15 residues. The CDR3 sequence is CSVEFLDRRDTEAFF.

The rearrangement uses TRBV12-3 or TRBV12-4 and TRBJ2-3; the D gene TCRdb calls, TRBD1, cannot be checked with no DNA. CDR3 size: 14 residues. The chain's CDR3 is CASSLTTGTDTQYF.

V gene TRBV6-2 or TRBV6-3 combines with J gene TRBJ1-3. Looked up from germline, CDR1 is MNHEY and CDR2 is SVGEGT. There are 15 residues in the CDR3. CDR3 amino acids: CASSWTGISGNTIYF.

The J gene is TRBJ2-1, the V gene TRBV5-1; TCRdb selects TRBD1, and the lack of DNA leaves this call unchecked. Looked up from germline, CDR1 is SGHRS and CDR2 is YFSETQ. The CDR3 is 20 amino acids. The CDR3 spells CASSSTGQGRFGGRYNEQFF.

The rearrangement uses TRBV29-1 and TRBJ2-7; the D call from TCRdb, TRBD1, cannot be confirmed without DNA. The length of the CDR3 is 18 residues. Germline CDR1 is SQVTM and CDR2 is ANQGSEA. The CDR3 sequence is CSLLHPGQGIEPSYEQYF.

The chain joins TRBV29-1 to TRBJ2-1. The CDR3 length is 15 residues. The germline V gene encodes CDR1 SQVTM and CDR2 ANQGSEA. This CDR3 is CSVAKTPSSYNEQFF.

The CDR3 reads CSASGLAEAYEQYF. The chain links TRBV20-1 to TRBJ2-7; TCRdb designates TRBD2, a call that cannot be tested without DNA. The CDR3 is made up of 14 amino acids. The V gene's germline CDR1 is DFQATT and CDR2 SNEGSKA (reference sequence).

This chain joins TRBV18 and TRBJ2-3; lacking DNA, the TRBD2 call made by TCRdb goes unchecked. The CDR3 contains 14 residues. From germline, CDR1 is KGHSH and CDR2 LQKENI. The CDR3 sequence is CASSPLSQGDTQYF. Complete variable domain (other parts from reference TRBV18 and TRBJ2-3): NAGVMQNPRHLVRRRGQEARLRCSPMKGHSHVYWYRQLPEEGLKFMVYLQKENIIDESGMPKERFSAEFPKEGPSILRIQQVVRGDSAAYFCASSPLSQGDTQYFGPGTRLTVL.

This chain connects TRBV29-1 to TRBJ2-2; absent DNA, TCRdb's TRBD1 call cannot be checked. CDR3 size: 16 residues. The germline V gene has CDR1 SQVTM and CDR2 ANQGSEA. CDR3 protein: CSVESKHRGNTGELFF.

The chain recombines TRBV29-1 with TRBJ2-2; the D call from TCRdb, TRBD1, cannot be confirmed without DNA. Germline V gene sequence: CDR1 SQVTM, CDR2 ANQGSEA. The CDR3 totals 12 residues. CDR3 residues: CSTREGAGELFF.

The rearrangement joins TRBV6-1 to TRBJ1-3. Per the germline V gene, CDR1 is MNHNS and CDR2 is SASEGT. The CDR3 runs to 14 residues. The CDR3: CASSPFGAGNTIYF.

The chain uses TRBV5-1 and TRBJ2-3. CDR3 length equals 16 residues. Germline-derived CDR1 and CDR2 are SGHRS and YFSETQ. This CDR3 reads CASSLGSSASTDTQYF.

This sequence joins TRBV3-1 and TRBJ2-1; as DNA is missing, the TRBD2 call by TCRdb cannot be tested. Germline V CDR1 and CDR2: LGHDT, YNNKEL (reference sequence). The CDR3 spans 16 residues. CDR3 sequence reads: CASRPSGTSVHNEQFF.

This sequence joins TRBV20-1 and TRBJ2-3; the D call of TRBD2 rests on TCRdb alone, since no DNA is present to check it. Germline V CDR1 and CDR2: DFQATT, SNEGSKA (reference sequence). The CDR3 loop spans 17 amino acids. The CDR3 loop is CSANPPRLAGATDTQYF.

CDR3 residues: CSARPGTSGSYEQYF. The chain recombines TRBV20-1 with TRBJ2-7; TCRdb picks TRBD2, but there is no DNA to check that call. Germline V CDR1 and CDR2: DFQATT, SNEGSKA (reference sequence). The CDR3 has 15 residues.

The V call is TRBV5-1, the J call TRBJ2-7; TCRdb designates TRBD2, a call that cannot be tested without DNA. The CDR3 is 15 amino acids. Germline CDR1 reads SGHRS; CDR2 reads YFSETQ. CDR3 residues: CASSWSGQAGDEQYF.

V gene TRBV7-3 combines with J gene TRBJ2-3; TCRdb's D call, TRBD2, is unchecked because there is no DNA. Per the germline V gene, CDR1 is SGHTA and CDR2 is FQGTGA. CDR3 size: 15 residues. The chain's CDR3 is CASSLTASSVDTQYF.

The V gene is TRBV29-1, the J gene TRBJ2-7; TCRdb indicates TRBD1, and absent DNA this call remains unverified. Germline V gene data show CDR1 as SQVTM and CDR2 as ANQGSEA. The CDR3 is 14 amino acids. CDR3 protein: CSAIARDRGQWQYF.

The chain links TRBV20-1 to TRBJ1-2. Germline lookup yields CDR1 DFQATT and CDR2 SNEGSKA (reference sequence). The CDR3 totals 13 residues. CDR3 sequence: CSARDPAVYGYTF.

The chain employs TRBV9 and TRBJ2-3; absent DNA, TCRdb's TRBD1 call cannot be checked. The CDR3 contains 15 residues. Germline CDR1 reads SGDLS; CDR2 reads YYNGEE. The CDR3 region is CASSVVTVPGDTQYF. The full variable domain, with the rest looked up from reference TRBV9 and TRBJ2-3, is DSGVTQTPKHLITATGQRVTLRCSPRSGDLSVYWYQQSLDQGLQFLIQYYNGEERAKGNILERFSAQQFPDLHSELNLSSLELGDSALYFCASSVVTVPGDTQYFGPGTRLTVL.

The V and J genes are TRBV15 and TRBJ2-3. There are 11 residues in the CDR3. Germline CDR1 reads LNHNV; CDR2 reads YYDKDF (reference sequence). This CDR3 reads CATSGTDTQYF.

The chain is built from TRBV11-2 and TRBJ2-1; TCRdb designates TRBD1, a call that cannot be tested without DNA. The germline CDR1 and CDR2 sequences are SGHAT and FQNNGV. CDR3 length equals 16 residues. This CDR3 is CASSLAGGSRSGEQFF.

The gene calls are TRBV6-5 and TRBJ1-4; the D gene TCRdb calls, TRBD1, cannot be checked with no DNA. The CDR3 runs 17 residues. CDR1 is MNHEY, CDR2 SVGAGI, per germline. CDR3 amino acids: CASSYSASGGVDEKLFF.

The rearrangement joins TRBV15 to TRBJ2-1; TCRdb names TRBD1, which stays unverified in the absence of DNA. The CDR3 has 16 amino acids. Per the germline V gene, CDR1 is LNHNV and CDR2 is YYDKDF (reference sequence). CDR3: CATSRGQGGAINEQFF.

The V call is TRBV18, the J call TRBJ1-4; checking the TCRdb D call of TRBD1 is not possible without DNA. The germline V gene has CDR1 KGHSH and CDR2 LQKENI. The CDR3 contains 16 residues. The CDR3 loop is CASSPGTTGISEKLFF. Full variable domain (missing parts from reference TRBV18 and TRBJ1-4): NAGVMQNPRHLVRRRGQEARLRCSPMKGHSHVYWYRQLPEEGLKFMVYLQKENIIDESGMPKERFSAEFPKEGPSILRIQQVVRGDSAAYFCASSPGTTGISEKLFFGSGTQLSVL.

The genes are TRBV27 and TRBJ2-1; TCRdb selects TRBD2, and the lack of DNA leaves this call unchecked. Germline lookup yields CDR1 MNHEY and CDR2 SMNVEV (reference sequence). This CDR3 is 13 amino acids long. The CDR3 sequence is CASSSGVDNEQFF.

The CDR3 here is CSARVLGLAGGYNEQFF. The chain links TRBV20-1 to TRBJ2-1; as DNA is missing, the TRBD2 call by TCRdb cannot be tested. The CDR3 consists of 17 residues. Germline CDR1 reads DFQATT; CDR2 reads SNEGSKA (reference sequence).

The J gene is TRBJ1-2, the V gene TRBV11-2; the D call of TRBD1 rests on TCRdb alone, since no DNA is present to check it. In germline, CDR1 is SGHAT, CDR2 FQNNGV. The CDR3 has 16 amino acids. Here the CDR3 reads CASSRPGGASNYGYTF.